Listed here are 26 T cell receptor beta chains from one sample, sequenced in a study of PD-1 blockade in mismatch repair-deficient tumors (dated by TCRdb to the late 2010s). The library was produced with the immunoSEQ multiplex PCR assay. What TCRdb holds here is the immuneACCESS table cut down to in-frame rearrangements. Part of the clones is not present; checked against another copy, under half of the missing clones reflect an unresolved V gene, and the others are unexplained. The sample contains approximately 60,000 clones, approximately 88% of them found a single time. The top ten constitute 14% of the sample. The material was peripheral blood, obtained 52 weeks after starting pembrolizumab. Every receptor here comes from an adult with mismatch repair-deficient cancer.

The CDR3 sequence is CASSLEVLTDTQYF. For the CDR3, the DNA is TGTGCCAGCAGCTTGGAGGTCCTCACAGATACGCAGTATTTT. V is TRBV7-2 and J is TRBJ2-3; D may be TRBD2 (5 bases). This CDR3 is built from 14 residues. CDR1 and CDR2 (germline): SGHTA, FQGNSA. The V end lost 3 bases, the J end lost 2 bases, and 9 bases lay between the germline ends. The full variable domain, its missing parts supplied by reference TRBV7-2 and TRBJ2-3, is GAGVSQSPSNKVTEKGKDVELRCDPISGHTALYWYRQSLGQGLEFLIYFQGNSAPDKSGLPSDRFSAERTGGSVSTLTIQRTQQEDSAVYLCASSLEVLTDTQYFGPGTRLTVL.

The V call is TRBV13, the J call TRBJ2-7, with D possibly being TRBD1 or TRBD2 (6 bases each). This CDR3 contains 17 residues. Germline V gives CDR1 PRHDT, CDR2 FYEKMQ (reference sequence). Trimming pared 5 bases from V and 7 bases from J, leaving 27 bases between. The CDR3 spells CASSRLGGWRAGYEQYF. The CDR3 DNA is TGTGCCAGCAGCCGGTTAGGGGGGTGGAGGGCCGGGTATGAGCAGTACTTC.

In this sample, this clone turned up once. The V and J genes are TRBV5-1 and TRBJ2-1; TRBD2 is a possible D gene (5 bases). Trimming stripped 1 base from V and 4 bases from J, with 9 bases between. From germline, CDR1 is SGHRS and CDR2 YFSETQ. The CDR3 is 14 amino acids. The CDR3 loop is CASSLYGDYNEQFF. CDR3 DNA: TGCGCCAGCAGCTTGTACGGGGATTACAATGAGCAGTTCTTC. Looking up the rest from reference TRBV5-1 and TRBJ2-1 gives the full variable domain: KAGVTQTPRYLIKTRGQQVTLSCSPISGHRSVSWYQQTPGQGLQFLFEYFSETQRNKGNFPGRFSGRQFSNSRSEMNVSTLELGDSALYLCASSLYGDYNEQFFGPGTRLTVL.

The rearrangement links TRBV7-9 to TRBJ1-1, with D unclear. Germline V gene sequence: CDR1 SEHNR, CDR2 FQNEAQ (reference sequence). CDR3 length: 11 amino acids. Trimming took off 8 bases at V and 8 bases at J, with 12 bases between the two ends. In DNA form, the CDR3 reads TGTGCCAGCCAGGCGGCGAGAGAAGCTTTCTTT. Translating gives CASQAAREAFF. The whole variable domain, filled in from reference TRBV7-9 and TRBJ1-1, reads DTGVSQNPRHKITKRGQNVTFRCDPISEHNRLYWYRQTLGQGPEFLTYFQNEAQLEKSRLLSDRFSAERPKGSFSTLEIQRTEQGDSAMYLCASQAAREAFFGQGTRLTVV.

The chain joins TRBV13 to TRBJ2-3; no reliable D call. Germline V gene lookup returns CDR1 PRHDT and CDR2 FYEKMQ (reference sequence). The CDR3 sequence is 12 residues long. The ends were cut back, 3 bases at V and 6 bases at J, with 7 bases in the middle. CDR3 coding DNA: TGTGCCAGCAGCTTTTCTCCGGATACGCAGTATTTT. It translates to CASSFSPDTQYF.

The genes are TRBV7-2 and TRBJ1-2; TRBD1 agrees at 8 bases. CDR1 is SGHTA, CDR2 FQGNSA, per germline. The CDR3 extends over 15 amino acids. The junction had 4 bases not matched to a gene; V was cut back by 1 base and J by 3 bases. The CDR3 sequence: CASSLGAGGYYGYTF. CDR3 sequence (DNA): TGTGCCAGCAGCTTAGGGGCAGGGGGCTACTATGGCTACACCTTC.

This chain joins TRBV11-2 and TRBJ2-3, with 7 bases matching TRBD2. V shed 4 bases and J 4 bases; nucleotides not matched to a gene: 11. The CDR3 contains 16 residues. Germline assignment: CDR1 SGHAT and CDR2 FQNNGV. The CDR3 sequence: CASSSLGGRVADTQYF. In DNA, the CDR3 is TGTGCCAGCAGCTCCTTAGGAGGGAGGGTTGCAGATACGCAGTATTTT. The full variable domain, its missing parts supplied by reference TRBV11-2 and TRBJ2-3, is EAGVAQSPRYKIIEKRQSVAFWCNPISGHATLYWYQQILGQGPKLLIQFQNNGVVDDSQLPKDRFSAERLKGVDSTLKIQPAKLEDSAVYLCASSSLGGRVADTQYFGPGTRLTVL.

This chain joins TRBV7-9 and TRBJ1-5; D call uncertain. CDR1 SEHNR and CDR2 FQNEAQ come from the germline V gene (reference sequence). Trimming left V 4 bases short and J 5 bases short, with 12 bases between. This CDR3 has 14 residues. The DNA of the CDR3 is TGTGCCAGCAGCTACGGCGCCGTCTATCAGCCCCAGCATTTT. Protein: CASSYGAVYQPQHF.

The rearrangement joins TRBV6-5 to TRBJ2-2; D is undetermined. The V gene's germline CDR1 is MNHEY and CDR2 SVGAGI. V dropped 3 bases and J dropped 10 bases, with 6 bases sitting between them. The CDR3 has 11 amino acids. Here the CDR3 DNA reads TGTGCCAGCAGTTATGGGCAGGAGCTGTTTTTT. It codes for CASSYGQELFF.

V is TRBV9 and J is TRBJ2-5, with TRBD2 as a possible D gene (5 bases). Germline CDR1 and CDR2: SGDLS and YYNGEE. The V end was cut by 3 bases, the J end by 3 bases, with 9 bases between. The CDR3 is 13 residues long. CDR3 nucleotides: TGTGCCAGCAGCGCAACTAGAAAAGAGACCCAGTACTTC. It codes for CASSATRKETQYF.

V and J are TRBV5-6 and TRBJ2-7; possibly TRBD1 or TRBD2 for D (5 bases each). Deletions cut 4 bases from V and 3 bases from J, with 11 bases between. From germline, CDR1 is SGHDT and CDR2 YYEEEE. The CDR3 totals 13 residues. Here the CDR3 reads CASSPGPHYEQYF. In nucleotides, the CDR3 is TGTGCCAGCAGCCCGGGACCGCACTACGAGCAGTACTTC.

This clone was recorded a few times. This chain links TRBV2 with TRBJ2-2, with D uncertain. Trimming pared 8 bases from V and 1 base from J, leaving 11 bases between. Germline CDR1 and CDR2: SNHLY and FYNNEI. CDR3 size: 14 residues. The CDR3 nucleotides read TGTGCCAGCCTCGGCAGCCGGAACACCGGGGAGCTGTTTTTT. It specifies CASLGSRNTGELFF.

This chain connects TRBV2 to TRBJ1-4; no reliable D call. In germline, CDR1 is SNHLY, CDR2 FYNNEI. This CDR3 contains 20 residues. V shed 0 bases and J shed 3 bases, with 23 bases lying between them. CDR3 bases: TGTGCCAGCAGTGAAGCCACCGGGGAGAGACCAGGTGGATCTAATGAAAAACTGTTTTTT. Its protein is CASSEATGERPGGSNEKLFF.

J is TRBJ1-4 and V is TRBV19; 8 bases map to TRBD1. Per the germline V gene, CDR1 is LNHDA and CDR2 is SQIVND (reference sequence). With V trimmed by 4 bases and J by 6 bases, 7 bases remained unmatched. The CDR3 has 15 residues. The CDR3 bases are TGTGCCAGTAGTAATCCGGGACAGGCCCATGAAAAACTGTTTTTT. Translated: CASSNPGQAHEKLFF. Combining the CDR3 with reference TRBV19 and TRBJ1-4 gives the whole variable domain DGGITQSPKYLFRKEGQNVTLSCEQNLNHDAMYWYRQDPGQGLRLIYYSQIVNDFQKGDIAEGYSVSREKKESFPLTVTSAQKNPTAFYLCASSNPGQAHEKLFFGSGTQLSVL.

This chain joins TRBV5-1 and TRBJ2-7, with 9 bases aligning to TRBD1. CDR1 is SGHRS and CDR2 is YFSETQ in the germline V gene. This CDR3 is built from 14 residues. Trimming removed 4 bases from V and 3 bases from J; junction bases left unmatched: 5. The CDR3: CASSLDRGIYEQYF. CDR3 DNA sequence: TGCGCCAGCAGCCTCGACAGGGGGATCTACGAGCAGTACTTC.

Regarding this clone: A read error may account for a junction end that differs from germline. The chain employs TRBV18 and TRBJ2-5, with 10 nucleotides matching TRBD2. Per the germline V gene, CDR1 is KGHSH and CDR2 is LQKENI. There are 16 residues in the CDR3. The CDR3 loop is CASSAPGLATAWEQYF. DNA for the CDR3: TGTGCCAGCTCAGCACCGGGACTAGCGACCGCCTGGGAGCAGTACTTC.

The chain couples TRBV5-6 to TRBJ2-7; 13 positions match TRBD2. The CDR3 has 15 residues. In germline, CDR1 is SGHDT, CDR2 YYEEEE. V dropped 4 bases and J dropped 7; count of bases not matched to a gene: 8. CDR3 in DNA: TGTGCCAGCAGCCATCGGACTAGCGGGAGATTTGAGCAGTACTTC. Translation: CASSHRTSGRFEQYF. Full variable domain (rest looked up from reference TRBV5-6 and TRBJ2-7): DAGVTQSPTHLIKTRGQQVTLRCSPKSGHDTVSWYQQALGQGPQFIFQYYEEEERQRGNFPDRFSGHQFPNYSSELNVNALLLGDSALYLCASSHRTSGRFEQYFGPGTRLTVT.

This rearrangement joins TRBV2 to TRBJ2-7; maybe TRBD2 (7 bases). V shed 7 bases and J shed 3 bases, with 13 bases lying between them. The CDR3 loop spans 13 amino acids. Looked up from germline, CDR1 is SNHLY and CDR2 is FYNNEI. The CDR3 is CASTRGGGYEQYF. The CDR3 nucleotides read TGTGCCAGCACCAGGGGAGGGGGCTACGAGCAGTACTTC.

Only a few counts were recorded for this clone. The chain has TRBV19 and TRBJ2-7; 8 bases are shared with TRBD1. With 4 bases clipped from V and 2 bases from J, the junction kept 4 bases outside the gene matches. The V gene's germline CDR1 is LNHDA and CDR2 SQIVND (reference sequence). The CDR3 runs to 14 residues. The CDR3 loop reads CASSSGQGTYEQYF. The CDR3, as DNA: TGTGCCAGTAGTAGCGGACAGGGCACCTACGAGCAGTACTTC.

J is TRBJ2-1 and V is TRBV4-3; D possibly corresponds to TRBD2 (6 bases). Between the trimmed V and J ends, which lost 0 bases and 5 bases, there was a span of 14 bases. Germline V gene data show CDR1 as LGHNA and CDR2 as YSLEER. The length of the CDR3 is 16 residues. Here the CDR3 reads CASSQDLAEGNNEQFF. CDR3 DNA: TGCGCCAGCAGCCAAGATTTGGCGGAGGGCAACAATGAGCAGTTCTTC.

Here the CDR3 DNA reads TGTGCCAGCAGCGTGCCGGGACAGGGGCCGATTGAGCAGTTCTTC. This translates into CASSVPGQGPIEQFF. The chain is built from TRBV7-9 and TRBJ2-1; TRBD1 matches 10 bases. Trimming at V came to 5 bases and at J to 9 bases, leaving 10 bases not matched to a gene. Germline loops: CDR1 SEHNR, CDR2 FQNEAQ (reference sequence). There are 15 residues in the CDR3.

The V call is TRBV5-1, the J call TRBJ2-4; 10 bases agree with TRBD1. J gave up 3 bases and V 5 bases, and 20 bases lay outside the gene matches. Germline V gives CDR1 SGHRS, CDR2 YFSETQ. This CDR3 is 20 amino acids long. DNA of the CDR3: TGCGCCAGCAGTTATTCCGGGACAGGGGTAATATCAGGTAGCAAAAACATTCAGTACTTC. It specifies CASSYSGTGVISGSKNIQYF.

This rearrangement joins TRBV5-1 to TRBJ2-1; 7 bases fit TRBD2. The germline gives CDR1 SGHRS, CDR2 YFSETQ. This CDR3 has 14 residues. V was pared by 0 bases and J by 7 bases, with 4 bases of the junction left unmatched. The CDR3 sequence: CASSLGGLENEQFF. The CDR3 DNA sequence: TGCGCCAGCAGCTTGGGAGGACTAGAAAATGAGCAGTTCTTC.

The chain couples TRBV6-1 to TRBJ1-3, with a possible D match to TRBD1 (5 bases). Germline CDR1 reads MNHNS; CDR2 reads SASEGT. V lost 3 bases, J lost 2 bases, and 14 bases lay in between. The CDR3 covers 16 residues. The CDR3 DNA reads as TGTGCCAGCAGTGACCCGGCAGGGAGCGCTGGAAACACCATATATTTT. It encodes CASSDPAGSAGNTIYF.

On this clone: A junction end diverges from the germline sequence, so it may reflect a read error. The J gene is TRBJ2-1, the V gene TRBV13; 7 bases align to TRBD1. The CDR3 runs to 13 residues. Per germline, CDR1 PRHDT and CDR2 FYEKMQ (reference sequence). CDR3 nucleotide sequence: TGTGCCAACAGCTCAGAGACAGGGCCAGAGCAGTTCTTC. Translation gives CANSSETGPEQFF.

V and J are TRBV5-8 and TRBJ1-1; 9 bases map to TRBD1. V shed 4 bases and J 1 base; nucleotides not matched to a gene: 5. CDR3 length: 15 amino acids. Germline V gene lookup returns CDR1 SGHTS and CDR2 YDEGEE. The CDR3 here is CASSGTGNGNTEAFF. The CDR3 DNA reads as TGTGCCAGCAGCGGGACAGGGAACGGGAACACTGAAGCTTTCTTT. The variable domain in full, with the rest retrieved from reference TRBV5-8 and TRBJ1-1, is EAGVTQSPTHLIKTRGQQATLRCSPISGHTSVYWYQQALGLGLQFLLWYDEGEERNRGNFPPRFSGRQFPNYSSELNVNALELEDSALYLCASSGTGNGNTEAFFGQGTRLTVV.